This entry features one T cell receptor (beta chain) sequence. Its cognate antigen is unknown. The junction does not match germline at one end; this may be a read error. The primer mix had 60 Vbeta and 13 Jbeta primers. TCRdb's copy holds only in-frame clones and misses some; the assay was immunoSEQ multiplex PCR. The sample lists about 240,000 clones; roughly four fifths were seen once. This entry comes from a study of cytomegalovirus exposure and HLA in healthy donors. Broader study findings: Data from an earlier analysis indicated that most TCR beta V segments were productive either about 87% or about 30% of the time. An Asian-associated ancestry cluster reportedly showed fewer N-insertions than the roughly 700-donor mean in a later analysis.

Looked up from germline, CDR1 is SGHRS and CDR2 is YFSETQ. The CDR3 extends over 14 amino acids. This receptor was obtained from a woman in her sixties in good health and CMV-seropositive. The chain recombines TRBV5-1 with TRBJ2-3, with 7 bases aligning to TRBD1. What was sequenced was PBMCs. CDR3: CANSRDRVSDTQYF. CDR3 DNA: TGCGCCAACAGCCGCGACAGGGTATCAGATACGCAGTATTTT.